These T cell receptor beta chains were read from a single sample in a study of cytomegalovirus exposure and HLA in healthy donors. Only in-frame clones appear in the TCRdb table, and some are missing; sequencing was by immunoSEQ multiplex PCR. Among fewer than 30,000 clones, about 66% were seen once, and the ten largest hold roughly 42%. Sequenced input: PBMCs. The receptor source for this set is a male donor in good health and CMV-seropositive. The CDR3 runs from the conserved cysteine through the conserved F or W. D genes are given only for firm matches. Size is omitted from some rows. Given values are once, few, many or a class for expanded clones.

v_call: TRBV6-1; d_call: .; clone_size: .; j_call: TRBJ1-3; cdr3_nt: TGTGCCAGCAGTGGTGCAGGGGTAGGTGGAAACACCATATATTTT; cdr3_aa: CASSGAGVGGNTIYF
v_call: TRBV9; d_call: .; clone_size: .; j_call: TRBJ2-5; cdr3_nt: TGTGCCAGCAGCGTAGGGATGGAGGTTGTCGAGACCCAGTACTTC; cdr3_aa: CASSVGMEVVETQYF
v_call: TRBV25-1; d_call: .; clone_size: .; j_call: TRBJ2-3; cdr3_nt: TGTGCCAGCAGTGATCTCTGGGACTCGGGGTCAGATACGCAGTATTTT; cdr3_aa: CASSDLWDSGSDTQYF
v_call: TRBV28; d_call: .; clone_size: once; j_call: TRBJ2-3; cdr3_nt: TGTGCCAGCAGTTTCTTGAGCGCACGCACAGATACGCAGTATTTT; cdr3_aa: CASSFLSARTDTQYF
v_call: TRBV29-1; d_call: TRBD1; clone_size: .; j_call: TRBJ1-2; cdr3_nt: TGCAGCGTTGTCCGAGCCATTACAGGGGCTGGCTACACCTTC; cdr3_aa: CSVVRAITGAGYTF
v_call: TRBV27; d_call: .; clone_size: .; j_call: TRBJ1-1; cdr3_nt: TGTGCCAGCAGTTTCACAGGTAAAGCTGAAGCTTTCTTT; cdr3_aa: CASSFTGKAEAFF
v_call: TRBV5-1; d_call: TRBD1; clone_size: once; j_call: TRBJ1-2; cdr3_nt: TGCGCCAGCAGCTTGGAGGGGGGAACAGGGGGCGCAGGATATGGCTACACCTTC; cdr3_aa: CASSLEGGTGGAGYGYTF
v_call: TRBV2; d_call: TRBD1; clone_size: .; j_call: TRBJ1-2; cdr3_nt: TGTGCCAGCATAGACAGGGCAGCTGATGGCTACACCTTC; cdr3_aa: CASIDRAADGYTF
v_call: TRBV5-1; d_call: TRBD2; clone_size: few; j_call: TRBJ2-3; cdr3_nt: TGCGCCAGTCACGTCGGGGGGATCACAGATACGCAGTATTTT; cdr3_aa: CASHVGGITDTQYF
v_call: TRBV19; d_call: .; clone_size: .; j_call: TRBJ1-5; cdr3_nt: TGTGCCAGTAAAGGGGGGGGTAGCAATCAGCCCCAGCATTTT; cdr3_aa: CASKGGGSNQPQHF
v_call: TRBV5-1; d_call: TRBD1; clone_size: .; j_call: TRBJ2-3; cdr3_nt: TGCGCCAGCAGCTTCTCCCTACAGGGGAGCACAGATACGCAGTATTTT; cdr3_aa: CASSFSLQGSTDTQYF
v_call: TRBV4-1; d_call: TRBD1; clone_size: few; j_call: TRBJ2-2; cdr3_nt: TGCGCCAGCAGCCAAGAGCAGGGACAGTTGGCCGGGGAGCTGTTTTTT; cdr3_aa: CASSQEQGQLAGELFF
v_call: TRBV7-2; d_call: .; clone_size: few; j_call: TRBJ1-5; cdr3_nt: TGTGCCAGCAGCGCCGCCGTGGGGGCGAGGAATCAGCCCCAGCATTTT; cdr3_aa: CASSAAVGARNQPQHF
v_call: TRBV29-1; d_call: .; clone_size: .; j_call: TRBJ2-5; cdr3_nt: TGCAGCGTGAGCACTAGGCAAGGGACCCAGTACTTC; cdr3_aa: CSVSTRQGTQYF
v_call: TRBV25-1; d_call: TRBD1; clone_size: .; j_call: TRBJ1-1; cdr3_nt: TGTGCCAGCAGTGAATTGACAGGGGGCACCACTGAAGCTTTCTTT; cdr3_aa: CASSELTGGTTEAFF
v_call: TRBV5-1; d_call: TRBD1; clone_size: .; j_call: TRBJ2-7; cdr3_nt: TGCGCCAGCACGACAGGGGTAGGCCACGAGCAGTACTTC; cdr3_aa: CASTTGVGHEQYF
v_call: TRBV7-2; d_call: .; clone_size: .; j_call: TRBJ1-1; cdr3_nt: TGTGCCAGCAGCTTAGCGTTGGGAGCGAACACTGAAGCTTTCTTT; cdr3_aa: CASSLALGANTEAFF
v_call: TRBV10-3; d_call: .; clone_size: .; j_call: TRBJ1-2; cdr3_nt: TGTGCCATCCGAGCCTTGGACAGCCTTAACTATGGCTACACCTTC; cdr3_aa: CAIRALDSLNYGYTF